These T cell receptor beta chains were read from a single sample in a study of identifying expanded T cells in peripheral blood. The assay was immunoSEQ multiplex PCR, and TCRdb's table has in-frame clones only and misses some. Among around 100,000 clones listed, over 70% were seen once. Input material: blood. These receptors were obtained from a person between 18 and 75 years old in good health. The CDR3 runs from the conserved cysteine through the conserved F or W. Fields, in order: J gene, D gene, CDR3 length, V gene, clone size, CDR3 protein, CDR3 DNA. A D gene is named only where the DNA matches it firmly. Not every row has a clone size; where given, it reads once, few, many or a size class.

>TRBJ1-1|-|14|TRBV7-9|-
CASSYDSRNTEAFF
TGTGCCAGCAGCTACGACAGCAGGAACACTGAAGCTTTCTTT
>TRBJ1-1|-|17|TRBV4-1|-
CASSQDPGTAVLAEAFF
TGCGCCAGCAGCCAAGATCCGGGGACCGCGGTTCTCGCTGAAGCTTTCTTT
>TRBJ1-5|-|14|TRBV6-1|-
CASGPLTYNQPQHF
TGTGCCAGCGGACCGCTCACTTATAATCAGCCCCAGCATTTT
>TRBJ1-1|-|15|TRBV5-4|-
CASSLEGGRRTEAFF
TGTGCCAGCAGCTTGGAGGGGGGGCGTCGGACTGAAGCTTTCTTT
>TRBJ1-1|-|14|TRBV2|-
CASSERQGYTEAFF
TGTGCCAGCAGTGAGCGGCAGGGCTACACTGAAGCTTTCTTT
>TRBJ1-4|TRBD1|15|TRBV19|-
CASSLRTGLNEKLFF
TGTGCCAGTAGTCTACGGACAGGACTCAATGAAAAACTGTTTTTT
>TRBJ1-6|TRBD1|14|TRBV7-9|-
CASSPGQGESPLHF
TGTGCCAGCTCCCCAGGACAGGGTGAATCACCCCTCCACTTT
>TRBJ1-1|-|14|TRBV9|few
CASSVGHKSTEAFF
TGTGCCAGCAGCGTCGGACATAAGAGTACTGAAGCTTTCTTT
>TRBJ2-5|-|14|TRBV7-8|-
CASSLVTLRETQYF
TGTGCCAGCAGCTTAGTTACACTAAGGGAGACCCAGTACTTC
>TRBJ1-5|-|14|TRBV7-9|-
CASSLGVSNQPQHF
TGTGCCAGCAGCCTCGGGGTTAGCAATCAGCCCCAGCATTTT
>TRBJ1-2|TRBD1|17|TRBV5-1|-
CASSWSLNRGLNYGYTF
TGCGCCAGCAGCTGGTCACTAAACAGGGGTTTAAACTATGGCTACACCTTC
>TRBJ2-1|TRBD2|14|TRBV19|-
CASSISSGPNEQFF
TGTGCCAGTAGTATCTCTAGCGGACCAAATGAGCAGTTCTTC
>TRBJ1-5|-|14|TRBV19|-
CASTPWGPNQPQHF
TGTGCCAGTACCCCCTGGGGACCCAATCAGCCCCAGCATTTT
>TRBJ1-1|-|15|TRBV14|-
CASSLAESGNTEAFF
TGTGCCAGCAGCCTCGCCGAGTCAGGGAACACTGAAGCTTTCTTT
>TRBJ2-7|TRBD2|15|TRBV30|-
CAWIPGERGAYEQYF
TGTGCCTGGATTCCCGGGGAGCGGGGGGCCTACGAGCAGTACTTC
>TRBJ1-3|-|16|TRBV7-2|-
CASSSHSRSSGNTIYF
TGTGCCAGCAGCTCCCACTCTAGGAGCTCTGGAAACACCATATATTTT
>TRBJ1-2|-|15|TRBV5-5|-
CASSLKTRWDYGYTF
TGTGCCAGCAGCTTAAAGACGAGGTGGGACTATGGCTACACCTTC
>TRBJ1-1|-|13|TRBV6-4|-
CASSEAGDTEAFF
TGTGCCAGCAGTGAAGCTGGGGACACTGAAGCTTTCTTT
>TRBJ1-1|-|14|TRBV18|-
CASSPPARDTEAFF
TGTGCCAGCTCACCACCGGCCAGGGACACTGAAGCTTTCTTT
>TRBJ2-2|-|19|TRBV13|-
CASSLSSKLRQRNTGELFF
TGTGCCAGCAGCCTATCCTCCAAACTTCGACAGAGGAACACCGGGGAGCTGTTTTTT
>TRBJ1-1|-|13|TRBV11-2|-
CAAKPMAGTEAFF
TGTGCCGCTAAGCCCATGGCAGGCACTGAAGCTTTCTTT
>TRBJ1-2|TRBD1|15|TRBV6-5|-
CASSYGGTGEYGYTF
TGTGCCAGCAGTTACGGGGGGACAGGGGAGTATGGCTACACCTTC
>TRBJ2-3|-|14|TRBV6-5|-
CATSDGLSTDTQYF
TGTGCCACGTCCGACGGGTTAAGCACAGATACGCAGTATTTT
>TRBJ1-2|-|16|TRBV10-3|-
CAISDQGGQGLYGYTF
TGTGCCATCAGTGATCAGGGCGGCCAGGGACTATATGGCTACACCTTC
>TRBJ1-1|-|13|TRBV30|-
CAWTLTANTEAFF
TGTGCCTGGACCTTAACGGCGAACACTGAAGCTTTCTTT
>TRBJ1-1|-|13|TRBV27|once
CASSPPTGMKVFF
TGTGCCAGCAGTCCCCCAACCGGGATGAAGGTTTTCTTT
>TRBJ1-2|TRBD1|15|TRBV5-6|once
CASSFPTGEGYGYTF
TGTGCCAGCAGCTTCCCGACAGGGGAGGGCTATGGCTACACCTTC
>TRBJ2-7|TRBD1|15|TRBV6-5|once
CASSSTTGEYYEQYF
TGTGCCAGCAGCTCTACGACAGGGGAATACTACGAGCAGTACTTC
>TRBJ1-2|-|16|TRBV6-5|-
CASSYAPGLTNYGYTF
TGTGCCAGCAGTTACGCGCCGGGACTTACTAACTATGGCTACACCTTC
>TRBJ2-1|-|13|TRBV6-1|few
CASSGDGVNEQFF
TGTGCCAGCAGCGGGGACGGCGTCAATGAGCAGTTCTTC
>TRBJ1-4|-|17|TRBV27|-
CASSLLGQGGVREKLFF
TGTGCCAGCAGTTTATTAGGGCAGGGAGGGGTTCGGGAAAAACTGTTTTTT
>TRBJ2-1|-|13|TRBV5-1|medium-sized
CASSLGTFNEQFF
TGCGCCAGCAGCTTGGGGACTTTCAATGAGCAGTTCTTC
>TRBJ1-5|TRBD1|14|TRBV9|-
CASSVTGGNQPQHF
TGTGCCAGCAGCGTCACAGGGGGAAATCAGCCCCAGCATTTT
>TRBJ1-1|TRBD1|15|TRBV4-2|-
CASAPGGGGWTEAFF
TGTGCCAGCGCCCCAGGGGGAGGGGGCTGGACTGAAGCTTTCTTT
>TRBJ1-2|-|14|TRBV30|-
CAWRGRGANYGYTF
TGTGCCTGGCGGGGGAGAGGAGCTAACTATGGCTACACCTTC
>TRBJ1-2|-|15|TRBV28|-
CASSPPGPTYYGYTF
TGTGCCAGCAGCCCACCGGGGCCCACTTACTATGGCTACACCTTC
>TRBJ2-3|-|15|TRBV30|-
CAWSEGRLSTDTQYF
TGTGCCTGGAGTGAAGGCAGGCTAAGCACAGATACGCAGTATTTT
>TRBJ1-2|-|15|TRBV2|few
CASSAQGGALYGYTF
TGTGCCAGCAGCGCCCAAGGGGGGGCCCTCTATGGCTACACCTTC
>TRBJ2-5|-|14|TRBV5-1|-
CASSFSGGQETQYF
TGCGCCAGCAGCTTCAGTGGAGGGCAGGAGACCCAGTACTTC
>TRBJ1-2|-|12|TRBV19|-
CASTGRYAGYTF
TGTGCCAGTACGGGCAGGTATGCTGGCTACACCTTC
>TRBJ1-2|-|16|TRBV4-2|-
CASGRTGGGLGYGYTF
TGTGCCAGCGGCCGCACGGGTGGGGGGCTCGGCTATGGCTACACCTTC
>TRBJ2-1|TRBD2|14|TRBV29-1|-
CSVDPSGAHNEQFF
TGCAGCGTGGATCCTAGCGGGGCTCACAATGAGCAGTTCTTC
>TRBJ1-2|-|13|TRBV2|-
CASSVLQNYGYTF
TGTGCCAGCAGTGTGCTCCAGAACTATGGCTACACCTTC
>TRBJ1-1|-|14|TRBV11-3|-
CASSLEGWSPEAFF
TGTGCCAGCAGCTTGGAGGGCTGGTCCCCTGAAGCTTTCTTT
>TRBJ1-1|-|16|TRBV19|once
CASSKGPGGDGTEAFF
TGTGCCAGTAGTAAAGGTCCGGGAGGGGACGGCACTGAAGCTTTCTTT